Sequencing of this T cell receptor beta chain was carried out in a study of blood T cell repertoires in COVID-19. Data came from immunoSEQ multiplex PCR; TCRdb stores just in-frame clones and leaves some out. The sample records more than 150,000 clones, 60% to 85% being singletons. The TCR comes from a man aged 55 to 70 with active or convalescent COVID-19. What was sequenced was peripheral blood.

Written as DNA, the CDR3 is TGTGCCAGCAGCTTAACGATAGGAAATAGACTTGGAAACACCATATATTTT. Its protein product is CASSLTIGNRLGNTIYF. The V gene is TRBV7-2, the J gene TRBJ1-3; unclear D gene. CDR3 length: 17 amino acids. CDR1 is SGHTA, CDR2 FQGNSA, per germline. V was trimmed by 2 bases and J by 3 bases, leaving 17 bases between them.